The clone carrying this T cell receptor beta chain has a count of ten or more. Its matching antigen is unknown. Separate cDNA molecules each had unique molecular identifiers attached to them. TCRdb re-called the 5' RACE reads with MiXCR, one entry per CDR3 protein. The sample has 30,000 to 40,000 distinct CDR3 sequences; 5.5% to 7% are singletons. The J segment lost 6 bases and the V segment lost 7 bases, leaving 6 bases of the junction unmatched. Germline CDR1 reads SQVTM; CDR2 reads ANQGSEA. This CDR3 is built from 12 residues. The data originate from a study of early T cells in non-severe SARS-CoV-2 infection. Study-wide results and limits: VDJdb matches were skewed toward anti-spike CD8 T cell responses.

Source: whole blood, taken at baseline. The clonotype was recovered from an adult who was a healthcare worker with PCR-confirmed SARS-CoV-2 infection or an uninfected control (not recorded which). The gene calls are TRBV29-1 and TRBJ2-3; the match to TRBD1 covers 8 bases. In DNA, the CDR3 is TGCAGCGCTGGGACAGGAGGGGATACGCAGTATTTT. It codes for CSAGTGGDTQYF.